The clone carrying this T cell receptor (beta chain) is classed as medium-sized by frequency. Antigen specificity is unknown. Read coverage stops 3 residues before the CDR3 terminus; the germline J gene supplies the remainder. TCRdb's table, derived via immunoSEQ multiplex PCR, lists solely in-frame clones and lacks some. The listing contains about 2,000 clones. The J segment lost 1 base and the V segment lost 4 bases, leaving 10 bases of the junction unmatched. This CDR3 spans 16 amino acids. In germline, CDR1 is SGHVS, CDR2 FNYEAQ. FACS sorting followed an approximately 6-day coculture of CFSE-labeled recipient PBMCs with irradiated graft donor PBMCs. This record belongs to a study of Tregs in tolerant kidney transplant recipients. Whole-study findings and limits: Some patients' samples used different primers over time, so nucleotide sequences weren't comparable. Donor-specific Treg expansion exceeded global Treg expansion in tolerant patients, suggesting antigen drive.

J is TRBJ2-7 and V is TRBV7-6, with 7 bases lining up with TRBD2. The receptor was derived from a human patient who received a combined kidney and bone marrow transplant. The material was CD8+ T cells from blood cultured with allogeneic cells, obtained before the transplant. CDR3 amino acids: CASSSRAGVVSYEQYF. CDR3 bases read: TGTGCCAGCAGCTCTAGGGCGGGGGTCGTATCCTACGAG.